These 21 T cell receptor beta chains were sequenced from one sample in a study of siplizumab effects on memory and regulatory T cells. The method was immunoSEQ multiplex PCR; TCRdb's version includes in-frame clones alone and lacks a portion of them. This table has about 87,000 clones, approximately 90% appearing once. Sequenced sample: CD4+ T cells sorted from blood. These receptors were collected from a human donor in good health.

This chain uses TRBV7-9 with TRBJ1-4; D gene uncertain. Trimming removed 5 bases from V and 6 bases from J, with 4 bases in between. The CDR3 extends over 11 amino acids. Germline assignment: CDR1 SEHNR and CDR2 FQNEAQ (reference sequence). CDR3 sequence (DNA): TGTGCCAGCAGCCGCTATGAAAAACTGTTTTTT. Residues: CASSRYEKLFF.

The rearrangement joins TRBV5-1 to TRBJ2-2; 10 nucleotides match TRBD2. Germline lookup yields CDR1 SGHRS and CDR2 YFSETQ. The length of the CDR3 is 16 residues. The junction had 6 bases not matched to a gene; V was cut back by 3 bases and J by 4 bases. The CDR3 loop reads CASSSLAGVPTGELFF. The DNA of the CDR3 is TGCGCCAGCAGCTCCCTAGCGGGAGTCCCCACCGGGGAGCTGTTTTTT.

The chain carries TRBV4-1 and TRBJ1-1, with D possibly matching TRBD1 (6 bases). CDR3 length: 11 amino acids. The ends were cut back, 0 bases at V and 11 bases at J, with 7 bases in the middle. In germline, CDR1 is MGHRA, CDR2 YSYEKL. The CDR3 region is CASSQEDRAFF. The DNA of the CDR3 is TGCGCCAGCAGCCAAGAAGACAGGGCTTTCTTT.

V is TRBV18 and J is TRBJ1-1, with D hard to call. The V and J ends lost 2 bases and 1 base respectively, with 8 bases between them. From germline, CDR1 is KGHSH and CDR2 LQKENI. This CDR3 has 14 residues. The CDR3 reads CASSPSRGNTEAFF. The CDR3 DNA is TGTGCCAGCTCACCATCGCGGGGGAACACTGAAGCTTTCTTT.

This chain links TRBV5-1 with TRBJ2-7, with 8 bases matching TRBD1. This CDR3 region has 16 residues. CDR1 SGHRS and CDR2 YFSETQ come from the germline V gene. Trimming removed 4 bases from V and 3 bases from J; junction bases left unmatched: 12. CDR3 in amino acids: CASSPGQGGVGYEQYF. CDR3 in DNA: TGCGCCAGCAGCCCAGGACAGGGCGGGGTAGGCTACGAGCAGTACTTC.

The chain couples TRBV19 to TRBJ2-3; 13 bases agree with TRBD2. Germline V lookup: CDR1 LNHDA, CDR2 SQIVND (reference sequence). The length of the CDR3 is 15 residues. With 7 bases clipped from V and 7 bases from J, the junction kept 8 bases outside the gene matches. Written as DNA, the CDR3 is TGTGCCAGTAAGGGGACTAGCGGGACGGTAAATACGCAGTATTTT. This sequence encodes CASKGTSGTVNTQYF.

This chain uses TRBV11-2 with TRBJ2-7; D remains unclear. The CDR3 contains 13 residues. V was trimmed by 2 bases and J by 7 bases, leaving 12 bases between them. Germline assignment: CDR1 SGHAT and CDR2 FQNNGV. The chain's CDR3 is CASSLTVFGEQYF. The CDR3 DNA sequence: TGTGCCAGCAGCTTAACGGTTTTTGGTGAGCAGTACTTC.

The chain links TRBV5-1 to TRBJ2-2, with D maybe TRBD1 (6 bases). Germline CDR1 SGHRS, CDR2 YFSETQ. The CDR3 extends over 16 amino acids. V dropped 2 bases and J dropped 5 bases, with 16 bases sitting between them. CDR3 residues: CASSFPPGHLTGELFF. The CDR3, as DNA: TGCGCCAGCAGCTTTCCGCCGGGACACCTAACCGGGGAGCTGTTTTTT.

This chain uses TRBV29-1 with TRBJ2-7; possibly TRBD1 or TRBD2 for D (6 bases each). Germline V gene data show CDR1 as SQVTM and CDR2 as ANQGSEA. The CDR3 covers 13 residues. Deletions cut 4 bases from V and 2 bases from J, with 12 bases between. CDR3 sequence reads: CSVATGAPYEQYF. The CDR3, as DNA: TGCAGCGTTGCCACGGGGGCCCCCTACGAGCAGTACTTC.

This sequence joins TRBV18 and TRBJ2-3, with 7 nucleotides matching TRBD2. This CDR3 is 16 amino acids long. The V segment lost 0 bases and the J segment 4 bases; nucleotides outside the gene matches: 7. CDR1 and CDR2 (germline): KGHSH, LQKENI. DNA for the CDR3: TGTGCCAGCTCACCACCGAGGCGGGAGAACTCAGATACGCAGTATTTT. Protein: CASSPPRRENSDTQYF.

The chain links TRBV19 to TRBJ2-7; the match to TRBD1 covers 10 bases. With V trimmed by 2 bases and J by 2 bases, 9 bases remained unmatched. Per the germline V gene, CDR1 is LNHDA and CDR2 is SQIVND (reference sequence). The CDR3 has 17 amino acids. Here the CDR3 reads CASSISTGTGVTYEQYF. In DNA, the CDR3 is TGTGCCAGTAGTATATCAACCGGGACAGGGGTAACCTACGAGCAGTACTTC.

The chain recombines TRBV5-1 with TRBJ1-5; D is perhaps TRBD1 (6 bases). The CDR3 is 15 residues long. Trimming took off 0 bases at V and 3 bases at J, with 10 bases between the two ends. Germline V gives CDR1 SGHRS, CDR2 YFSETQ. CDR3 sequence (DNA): TGCGCCAGCAGCTTGGAAACAGGGCACAATCAGCCCCAGCATTTT. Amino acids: CASSLETGHNQPQHF.

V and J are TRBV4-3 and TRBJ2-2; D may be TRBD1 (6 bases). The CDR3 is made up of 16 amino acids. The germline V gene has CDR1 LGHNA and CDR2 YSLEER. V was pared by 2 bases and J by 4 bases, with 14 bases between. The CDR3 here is CASSQNRAPGTGELFF. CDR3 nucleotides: TGCGCCAGCAGCCAAAACAGGGCCCCAGGCACCGGGGAGCTGTTTTTT.

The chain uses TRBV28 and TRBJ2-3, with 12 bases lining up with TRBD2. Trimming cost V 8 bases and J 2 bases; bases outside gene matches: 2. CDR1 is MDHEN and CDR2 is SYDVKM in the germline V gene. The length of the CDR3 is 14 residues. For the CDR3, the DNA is TGTGCCAGCGGACTAGCGGGATTCACAGATACGCAGTATTTT. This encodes CASGLAGFTDTQYF.

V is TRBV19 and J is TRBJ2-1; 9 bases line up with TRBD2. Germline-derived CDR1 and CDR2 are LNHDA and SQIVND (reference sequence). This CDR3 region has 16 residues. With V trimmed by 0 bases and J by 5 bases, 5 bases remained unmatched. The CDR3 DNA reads TGTGCCAGTAGTATAGATGGAGCGGGAGGCAACAATGAGCAGTTCTTC. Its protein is CASSIDGAGGNNEQFF.

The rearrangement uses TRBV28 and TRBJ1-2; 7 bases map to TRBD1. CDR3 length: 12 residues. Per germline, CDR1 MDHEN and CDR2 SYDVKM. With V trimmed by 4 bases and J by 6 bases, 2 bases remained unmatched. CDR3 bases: TGTGCCAGCAGTTCAGGGGGTGATGGCTACACCTTC. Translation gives CASSSGGDGYTF.

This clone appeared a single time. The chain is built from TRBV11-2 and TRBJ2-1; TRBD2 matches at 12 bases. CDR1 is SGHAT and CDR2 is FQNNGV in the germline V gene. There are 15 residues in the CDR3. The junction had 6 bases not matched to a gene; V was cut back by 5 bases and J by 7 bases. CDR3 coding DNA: TGTGCCAGCAGCCTTGGTACTAGCGGGAGGAATGAGCAGTTCTTC. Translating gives CASSLGTSGRNEQFF.

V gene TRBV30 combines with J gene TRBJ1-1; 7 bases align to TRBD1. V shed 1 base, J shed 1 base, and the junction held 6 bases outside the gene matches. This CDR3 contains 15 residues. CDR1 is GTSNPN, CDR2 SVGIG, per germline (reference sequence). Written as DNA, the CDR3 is TGTGCCTGGAGTGGCCGAGGGGGCTGGAACACTGAAGCTTTCTTT. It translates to CAWSGRGGWNTEAFF.

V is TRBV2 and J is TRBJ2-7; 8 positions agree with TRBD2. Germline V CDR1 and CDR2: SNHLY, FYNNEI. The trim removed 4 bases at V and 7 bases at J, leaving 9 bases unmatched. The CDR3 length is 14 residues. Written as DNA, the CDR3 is TGTGCCAGCAGTGTTCTTAGCGGGGTCCAAGAGCAGTACTTC. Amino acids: CASSVLSGVQEQYF.

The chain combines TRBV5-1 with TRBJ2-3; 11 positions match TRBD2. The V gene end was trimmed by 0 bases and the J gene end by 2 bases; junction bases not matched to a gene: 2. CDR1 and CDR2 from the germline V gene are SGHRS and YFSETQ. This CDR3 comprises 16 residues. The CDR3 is CASSLGGLAATDTQYF. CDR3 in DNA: TGCGCCAGCAGCTTGGGGGGACTAGCGGCCACAGATACGCAGTATTTT.

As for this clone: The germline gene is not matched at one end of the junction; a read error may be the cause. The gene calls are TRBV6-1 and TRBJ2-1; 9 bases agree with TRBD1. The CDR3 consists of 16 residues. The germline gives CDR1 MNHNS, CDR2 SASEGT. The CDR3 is CASREDRGKSYNEQFF. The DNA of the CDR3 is TGTGCCAGCAGGGAAGACAGGGGGAAATCCTACAATGAGCAGTTCTTC.